The rows below give T cell receptor beta chains drawn from one sample of a study of blood T cell repertoires in COVID-19. Measured with immunoSEQ multiplex PCR; TCRdb has only the in-frame clones, and not every one. The sample has 200,000 to 250,000 clones, about 82% seen once. Sequencing input: peripheral blood. These receptors were collected from a man aged 80 or over with acute or convalescent COVID-19. Each CDR3 is given with its conserved first and last residue. A D gene is named only where the DNA matches it firmly. Part of the rows lack a size; the others show once, few, many or a class for expanded clones.

abundance: NA
d_gene: NA
len: 13
v_gene: TRBV7-9
j_gene: TRBJ1-5
CDR3aa: CASSLDPGQPQHF
CDR3nt: TGTGCCAGCAGCTTAGATCCAGGGCAGCCCCAGCATTTT

abundance: few
d_gene: NA
len: 15
v_gene: TRBV28
j_gene: TRBJ1-5
CDR3aa: CASSGSHGGNQPQHF
CDR3nt: TGTGCCAGCAGTGGGAGTCACGGGGGCAATCAGCCCCAGCATTTT

abundance: NA
d_gene: TRBD1
len: 15
v_gene: TRBV6-4
j_gene: TRBJ1-6
CDR3aa: CASSEGTGNNSPLHF
CDR3nt: TGTGCCAGCAGTGAGGGGACAGGCAATAATTCACCCCTCCACTTT

abundance: once
d_gene: TRBD2
len: 14
v_gene: TRBV6-6
j_gene: TRBJ2-5
CDR3aa: CASSFPRLAGTQYF
CDR3nt: TGTGCCAGCAGTTTCCCTCGACTAGCAGGGACCCAGTACTTC

abundance: NA
d_gene: NA
len: 15
v_gene: TRBV3-1/TRBV3-2
j_gene: TRBJ1-5
CDR3aa: CASSQDRLSNQPQHF
CDR3nt: TGTGCCAGCAGCCAAGATCGTCTTAGCAATCAGCCCCAGCATTTT

abundance: NA
d_gene: NA
len: 13
v_gene: TRBV14
j_gene: TRBJ1-1
CDR3aa: CASSQDRNTEAFF
CDR3nt: TGTGCCAGCAGCCAAGATAGGAACACTGAAGCTTTCTTT

abundance: NA
d_gene: TRBD1
len: 15
v_gene: TRBV3-1/TRBV3-2
j_gene: TRBJ1-2
CDR3aa: CASSQGAGGRGGYTF
CDR3nt: TGTGCCAGCAGCCAAGGGGCAGGGGGAAGGGGTGGCTACACCTTC

abundance: NA
d_gene: TRBD1
len: 17
v_gene: TRBV5-5
j_gene: TRBJ1-5
CDR3aa: CASSFGTGRLSNQPQHF
CDR3nt: TGTGCCAGCAGCTTTGGGACAGGGCGACTTAGCAATCAGCCCCAGCATTTT

abundance: NA
d_gene: NA
len: 14
v_gene: TRBV5-1
j_gene: TRBJ2-2
CDR3aa: CASSDSPNTGELFF
CDR3nt: TGCGCCAGCAGTGACTCTCCGAACACCGGGGAGCTGTTTTTT

abundance: NA
d_gene: NA
len: 13
v_gene: TRBV2
j_gene: TRBJ1-1
CDR3aa: CASTGQGHTEAFF
CDR3nt: TGTGCCAGCACCGGGCAGGGCCACACTGAAGCTTTCTTT

abundance: NA
d_gene: NA
len: 17
v_gene: TRBV27
j_gene: TRBJ1-5
CDR3aa: CASSLSGGGYGNQPQHF
CDR3nt: TGTGCCAGCAGTTTATCGGGAGGCGGGTATGGCAATCAGCCCCAGCATTTT

abundance: NA
d_gene: TRBD2
len: 17
v_gene: TRBV7-2
j_gene: TRBJ2-5
CDR3aa: CASSSPWRGVVQETQYF
CDR3nt: TGTGCCAGCAGCTCTCCCTGGCGGGGGGTCGTCCAAGAGACCCAGTACTTC

abundance: once
d_gene: NA
len: 15
v_gene: TRBV5-1
j_gene: TRBJ1-4
CDR3aa: CASSPGGEANEKLFF
CDR3nt: TGCGCCAGCAGCCCCGGGGGGGAAGCTAATGAAAAACTGTTTTTT

abundance: NA
d_gene: NA
len: 15
v_gene: TRBV5-1
j_gene: TRBJ2-3
CDR3aa: CASSPRGGSTDTQYF
CDR3nt: TGCGCCAGCAGTCCGAGGGGGGGTAGCACAGATACGCAGTATTTT

abundance: NA
d_gene: TRBD1
len: 12
v_gene: TRBV29-1
j_gene: TRBJ2-1
CDR3aa: CSDGDRAGEQFF
CDR3nt: TGCAGCGATGGGGACAGGGCTGGTGAGCAGTTCTTC

abundance: NA
d_gene: NA
len: 13
v_gene: TRBV6-5
j_gene: TRBJ1-1
CDR3aa: CASRPWTAQEAFF
CDR3nt: TGTGCCAGCAGGCCGTGGACAGCTCAAGAAGCTTTCTTT

abundance: NA
d_gene: TRBD2
len: 15
v_gene: TRBV20-1
j_gene: TRBJ2-5
CDR3aa: CSASMPSGIEETQYF
CDR3nt: TGCAGTGCTAGTATGCCCAGCGGGATAGAAGAGACCCAGTACTTC

abundance: few
d_gene: TRBD1
len: 15
v_gene: TRBV28
j_gene: TRBJ1-6
CDR3aa: CAIRSGGGWNSPLHF
CDR3nt: TGTGCCATCCGTTCAGGGGGCGGATGGAATTCACCCCTCCACTTT

abundance: NA
d_gene: TRBD2
len: 15
v_gene: TRBV6-2/TRBV6-3
j_gene: TRBJ2-1
CDR3aa: CASSRAGGSYNEQFF
CDR3nt: TGTGCCAGCAGTCGAGCGGGGGGATCCTACAATGAGCAGTTCTTC

abundance: NA
d_gene: NA
len: 11
v_gene: TRBV20-1
j_gene: TRBJ1-1
CDR3aa: CSAKEALEAFF
CDR3nt: TGCAGTGCGAAGGAGGCACTTGAAGCTTTCTTT

abundance: NA
d_gene: NA
len: 13
v_gene: TRBV5-4
j_gene: TRBJ1-1
CDR3aa: CASSTRGGTEAFF
CDR3nt: TGTGCCAGCAGTACCAGGGGTGGAACTGAAGCTTTCTTT

abundance: NA
d_gene: NA
len: 13
v_gene: TRBV19
j_gene: TRBJ1-2
CDR3aa: CASNPTTGLVCTF
CDR3nt: TGTGCCAGTAACCCAACCACAGGGTTGGTCTGCACCTTC

abundance: NA
d_gene: TRBD2
len: 16
v_gene: TRBV28
j_gene: TRBJ2-1
CDR3aa: CASSVLAGGDYNEQFF
CDR3nt: TGTGCCAGCAGTGTCTTAGCGGGAGGAGACTACAATGAGCAGTTCTTC

abundance: NA
d_gene: TRBD2
len: 16
v_gene: TRBV5-1
j_gene: TRBJ2-3
CDR3aa: CASSSGLAGGTDTQYF
CDR3nt: TGCGCCAGCAGCTCAGGACTAGCGGGAGGTACAGATACGCAGTATTTT

abundance: once
d_gene: NA
len: 14
v_gene: TRBV18
j_gene: TRBJ1-1
CDR3aa: CASSFSESNTEAFF
CDR3nt: TGTGCCAGCTCATTTAGCGAATCCAACACTGAAGCTTTCTTT

abundance: NA
d_gene: NA
len: 16
v_gene: TRBV7-2
j_gene: TRBJ1-2
CDR3aa: CASSLAATGIGYGYTF
CDR3nt: TGTGCCAGCAGCTTAGCAGCTACAGGGATCGGGTATGGCTACACCTTC

abundance: NA
d_gene: TRBD1
len: 15
v_gene: TRBV3-1/TRBV3-2
j_gene: TRBJ2-3
CDR3aa: CASSEGGRGRDTQYF
CDR3nt: TGTGCCAGCAGTGAAGGGGGCAGGGGGCGAGATACGCAGTATTTT

abundance: NA
d_gene: NA
len: 14
v_gene: TRBV9
j_gene: TRBJ1-2
CDR3aa: CASSVQGMDYGYTF
CDR3nt: TGTGCCAGCAGCGTTCAGGGGATGGACTATGGCTACACCTTC

abundance: NA
d_gene: TRBD1
len: 16
v_gene: TRBV19
j_gene: TRBJ1-5
CDR3aa: CASSIGTGHSNQPQHF
CDR3nt: TGTGCCAGTAGTATTGGGACAGGGCATAGCAATCAGCCCCAGCATTTT

abundance: NA
d_gene: NA
len: 13
v_gene: TRBV12-3/TRBV12-4
j_gene: TRBJ1-5
CDR3aa: CASSSDQYQAQHF
CDR3nt: TGTGCCAGCAGCTCCGACCAGTACCAGGCCCAGCATTTT

abundance: NA
d_gene: TRBD2
len: 13
v_gene: TRBV7-8
j_gene: TRBJ2-7
CDR3aa: CASSLGREREQYF
CDR3nt: TGTGCCAGCAGCTTAGGGCGGGAGAGGGAGCAGTACTTC

abundance: NA
d_gene: NA
len: 17
v_gene: TRBV5-1
j_gene: TRBJ2-3
CDR3aa: CASSLGVRRERTDTQYF
CDR3nt: TGCGCCAGCAGCTTGGGGGTCCGGCGGGAACGCACAGATACGCAGTATTTT

abundance: NA
d_gene: TRBD2
len: 15
v_gene: TRBV4-2
j_gene: TRBJ2-7
CDR3aa: CASSRGRGDLYEQYF
CDR3nt: TGTGCCAGCAGCCGAGGGCGGGGGGATCTTTACGAGCAGTACTTC

abundance: NA
d_gene: NA
len: 14
v_gene: TRBV5-4
j_gene: TRBJ1-2
CDR3aa: CASSLGGSRDGYTF
CDR3nt: TGTGCCAGCAGCTTGGGAGGTTCGCGGGATGGCTACACCTTC

abundance: NA
d_gene: NA
len: 12
v_gene: TRBV6-6
j_gene: TRBJ2-1
CDR3aa: CASTKTGDEQFF
CDR3nt: TGTGCCAGCACCAAAACGGGGGATGAGCAGTTCTTC

abundance: NA
d_gene: NA
len: 13
v_gene: TRBV28
j_gene: TRBJ1-6
CDR3aa: CASKRGGNSPLHF
CDR3nt: TGTGCCAGCAAAAGGGGTGGGAATTCACCCCTCCACTTT

abundance: NA
d_gene: TRBD2
len: 15
v_gene: TRBV6-5
j_gene: TRBJ2-3
CDR3aa: CASSYSGGRADTQYF
CDR3nt: TGTGCCAGCAGTTACTCGGGGGGGAGAGCAGATACGCAGTATTTT

abundance: NA
d_gene: NA
len: 15
v_gene: TRBV19
j_gene: TRBJ2-2
CDR3aa: CASTVGQGNTGELFF
CDR3nt: TGTGCCAGTACGGTAGGGCAGGGGAATACCGGGGAGCTGTTTTTT

abundance: NA
d_gene: NA
len: 16
v_gene: TRBV6-1
j_gene: TRBJ2-3
CDR3aa: CASSEQAGIGTDTQYF
CDR3nt: TGTGCCAGCAGTGAACAGGCAGGGATAGGCACAGATACGCAGTATTTT

abundance: NA
d_gene: NA
len: 13
v_gene: TRBV5-1
j_gene: TRBJ2-1
CDR3aa: CASSLTDYNEQFF
CDR3nt: TGCGCCAGCAGCTTGACAGATTACAATGAGCAGTTCTTC

abundance: NA
d_gene: NA
len: 14
v_gene: TRBV3-1/TRBV3-2
j_gene: TRBJ2-6
CDR3aa: CASSHGGMANVLTF
CDR3nt: TGTGCCAGCAGCCACGGGGGTATGGCCAACGTCCTGACTTTC

abundance: few
d_gene: TRBD1
len: 14
v_gene: TRBV2
j_gene: TRBJ2-2
CDR3aa: CASSETGETGELFF
CDR3nt: TGTGCCAGCAGTGAGACAGGGGAGACCGGGGAGCTGTTTTTT

abundance: NA
d_gene: NA
len: 13
v_gene: TRBV29-1
j_gene: TRBJ1-5
CDR3aa: CSYSENSNQPQHF
CDR3nt: TGCAGTTACAGTGAGAATAGCAATCAGCCCCAGCATTTT

abundance: once
d_gene: NA
len: 16
v_gene: TRBV5-4
j_gene: TRBJ1-1
CDR3aa: CASSPTGSLTNTEAFF
CDR3nt: TGTGCCAGCAGCCCCACGGGTTCGCTAACGAACACTGAAGCTTTCTTT

abundance: NA
d_gene: NA
len: 13
v_gene: TRBV5-4
j_gene: TRBJ2-7
CDR3aa: CAVKTGLAYEQYF
CDR3nt: TGTGCCGTCAAGACAGGACTTGCCTACGAGCAGTACTTC

abundance: NA
d_gene: NA
len: 12
v_gene: TRBV5-1
j_gene: TRBJ1-1
CDR3aa: CASSWGGTEAFF
CDR3nt: TGCGCCAGCAGCTGGGGGGGCACTGAAGCTTTCTTT

abundance: NA
d_gene: NA
len: 14
v_gene: TRBV2
j_gene: TRBJ1-5
CDR3aa: CASSEMGGNQPQHF
CDR3nt: TGTGCCAGCAGTGAAATGGGGGGGAATCAGCCCCAGCATTTT

abundance: NA
d_gene: NA
len: 14
v_gene: TRBV19
j_gene: TRBJ2-2
CDR3aa: CASSIMGKTGELFF
CDR3nt: TGTGCCAGTAGTATAATGGGCAAAACCGGGGAGCTGTTTTTT

abundance: NA
d_gene: TRBD1
len: 12
v_gene: TRBV10-3
j_gene: TRBJ1-2
CDR3aa: CAIPGQGGGYTF
CDR3nt: TGTGCCATCCCCGGACAGGGGGGTGGCTACACCTTC

abundance: NA
d_gene: TRBD2
len: 15
v_gene: TRBV7-7
j_gene: TRBJ2-3
CDR3aa: CASSPGLALSDTQYF
CDR3nt: TGTGCTAGCAGCCCGGGACTAGCCCTGTCAGATACGCAGTATTTT

abundance: NA
d_gene: NA
len: 15
v_gene: TRBV4-1
j_gene: TRBJ1-2
CDR3aa: CASSQEGGTRGGYTF
CDR3nt: TGCGCCAGCAGCCAAGAAGGGGGAACCAGGGGTGGCTACACCTTC

abundance: NA
d_gene: TRBD2
len: 18
v_gene: TRBV11-3
j_gene: TRBJ2-1
CDR3aa: CASSHSTVAGGPGNEQFF
CDR3nt: TGTGCCAGCAGCCATTCCACCGTAGCGGGAGGGCCCGGCAATGAGCAGTTCTTC

abundance: NA
d_gene: NA
len: 16
v_gene: TRBV5-1
j_gene: TRBJ2-1
CDR3aa: CASSLAGGISRAEQFF
CDR3nt: TGCGCCAGCAGCTTGGCCGGAGGGATCTCTAGGGCTGAGCAGTTCTTC

abundance: NA
d_gene: NA
len: 14
v_gene: TRBV19
j_gene: TRBJ1-1
CDR3aa: CASTLDGEGTEAFF
CDR3nt: TGTGCCAGTACCCTGGACGGGGAGGGGACTGAAGCTTTCTTT

abundance: NA
d_gene: NA
len: 13
v_gene: TRBV11-2
j_gene: TRBJ2-1
CDR3aa: CASSLDRDNEQFF
CDR3nt: TGTGCCAGCAGCTTAGATCGGGACAATGAGCAGTTCTTC

abundance: NA
d_gene: TRBD1
len: 14
v_gene: TRBV18
j_gene: TRBJ1-1
CDR3aa: CASSRTGTDTEAFF
CDR3nt: TGTGCCAGCTCACGTACCGGGACAGACACTGAAGCTTTCTTT

abundance: NA
d_gene: TRBD1
len: 15
v_gene: TRBV6-5
j_gene: TRBJ1-2
CDR3aa: CASSYSPEGARGYTF
CDR3nt: TGTGCCAGCAGTTACTCACCCGAGGGGGCTCGGGGCTACACCTTC

abundance: NA
d_gene: NA
len: 15
v_gene: TRBV7-8
j_gene: TRBJ2-1
CDR3aa: CASSFRTVNYNEQFF
CDR3nt: TGTGCCAGCAGCTTCCGTACAGTTAACTACAATGAGCAGTTCTTC

abundance: few
d_gene: TRBD1
len: 16
v_gene: TRBV5-6
j_gene: TRBJ1-1
CDR3aa: CASSLVGRGQNTEAFF
CDR3nt: TGTGCCAGCAGCTTGGTCGGCAGGGGGCAAAACACTGAAGCTTTCTTT

abundance: NA
d_gene: NA
len: 13
v_gene: TRBV7-2
j_gene: TRBJ2-7
CDR3aa: CASSFPSSYEQYF
CDR3nt: TGTGCCAGCAGCTTCCCGAGCTCCTACGAGCAGTACTTC